The 19 T cell receptor beta chains reported below all come from one sample, sequenced in a study of blood T cell repertoires in COVID-19. This table comes from immunoSEQ multiplex PCR, and its TCRdb copy is limited to in-frame clones, with some not included. The table lists around 170,000 clones, roughly four fifths of them singletons. The sample consisted of peripheral blood. Receptors originate from a woman between 40 and 55 years old with acute or convalescent COVID-19.

This clone was seen only once. The rearrangement uses TRBV10-1 and TRBJ2-6; D possibly corresponds to TRBD2 (6 bases). The ends were cut back, 0 bases at V and 2 bases at J, with 14 bases in the middle. This CDR3 has 18 residues. The V gene's germline CDR1 is WNHNN and CDR2 SYGVQD (reference sequence). The CDR3 nucleotides are TGCGCCAGCAGTGAGTCGGGACTGGGCCGGCCTGGGGCCAACGTCCTGACTTTC. As protein: CASSESGLGRPGANVLTF.

V is TRBV30 and J is TRBJ1-4; D possibly corresponds to TRBD1 (5 bases). V was pared by 5 bases and J by 14 bases, with 15 bases between. The CDR3 has 11 residues. Germline V lookup: CDR1 GTSNPN, CDR2 SVGIG (reference sequence). CDR3 amino acids: CAWGAAEGLFF. The CDR3 nucleotides read TGTGCCTGGGGGGCCGCGGAGGGGCTGTTTTTT.

V usage is TRBV28 and J usage is TRBJ1-1, with 12 bases matching TRBD1. Looked up from germline, CDR1 is MDHEN and CDR2 is SYDVKM. V gave up 8 bases and J gave up 5 bases; unmatched junction bases: 12. The CDR3 contains 16 residues. CDR3 sequence reads: CASQGQGAEAVTEAFF. In DNA form, the CDR3 reads TGTGCCAGCCAGGGACAGGGGGCCGAGGCGGTGACTGAAGCTTTCTTT.

This chain joins TRBV28 and TRBJ1-1, with TRBD1 matching 9 bases. Germline-derived CDR1 and CDR2 are MDHEN and SYDVKM. V shed 8 bases and J 4 bases; nucleotides not matched to a gene: 5. The CDR3 spans 13 residues. The CDR3 loop reads CASWDREGTEAFF. For the CDR3, the DNA is TGTGCCAGCTGGGACAGGGAGGGCACTGAAGCTTTCTTT.

The V and J genes are TRBV5-1 and TRBJ1-5; no clear D gene. CDR1 and CDR2 from the germline V gene are SGHRS and YFSETQ. This CDR3 contains 15 residues. V lost 2 bases and J lost 2, with 11 bases in between. The CDR3 loop reads CASSFGGEGNQPQHF. In DNA form, the CDR3 reads TGCGCCAGCAGCTTTGGAGGCGAAGGCAATCAGCCCCAGCATTTT.

This chain connects TRBV30 to TRBJ2-4; tentatively, D is TRBD1 (6 bases). The CDR3 has 11 residues. Germline CDR1 and CDR2: GTSNPN and SVGIG (reference sequence). V was clipped by 0 bases and J by 9 bases, with 6 bases between them. CDR3 sequence (DNA): TGTGCCTGGAGTGTACAGGGCATTCAGTACTTC. It translates to CAWSVQGIQYF.

The chain links TRBV5-4 to TRBJ2-7; D is unresolved. The germline V and J ends were trimmed by 0 bases and 5 bases, with 9 bases remaining between them. The germline V gene encodes CDR1 SGHNT and CDR2 YYREEE (reference sequence). The CDR3 covers 13 residues. For the CDR3, the DNA is TGTGCCAGCAGCTTGGACCCCTTAGACGAGCAGTACTTC. This encodes CASSLDPLDEQYF.

Notes on this clone: This sample includes further DNA sequences coding for the same CDR3. V is TRBV19 and J is TRBJ2-7, with 7 nucleotides matching TRBD2. After removal of 1 base from V and 3 bases from J, the junction contained 3 bases not matched to a gene. The CDR3 is 14 amino acids. Germline V gene data show CDR1 as LNHDA and CDR2 as SQIVND (reference sequence). The CDR3 DNA reads TGTGCCAGTAGTATAGTGGGCGGGAGCTACGAGCAGTACTTC. Translating gives CASSIVGGSYEQYF.

The chain uses TRBV21-1 and TRBJ2-5; the table's D call of TRBD2 was not tested on the DNA. TRBV21-1 represents a pseudogene. The CDR3 is made up of 14 amino acids. The CDR3 loop is CASLQRDYRETQYF. The CDR3, as DNA: TGTGCCAGCCTCCAGCGGGACTACCGAGAGACCCAGTACTTC.

The J gene is TRBJ2-2, the V gene TRBV5-8; a weak D match, TRBD1 (5 bases). The V gene's germline CDR1 is SGHTS and CDR2 YDEGEE. The CDR3 sequence is 13 residues long. Deletions cut 0 bases from V and 6 bases from J, with 6 bases between. The CDR3 reads CASSLDRSGELFF. The CDR3 nucleotides are TGTGCCAGCAGCTTGGACAGGTCCGGGGAGCTGTTTTTT.

The genes are TRBV27 and TRBJ1-2; D may be TRBD1 (5 bases). Trimming took off 6 bases at V and 9 bases at J, with 20 bases between the two ends. Germline V lookup: CDR1 MNHEY, CDR2 SMNVEV (reference sequence). The CDR3 extends over 14 amino acids. The CDR3 is CASSPDAGGDRYTF. As DNA, the CDR3 is TGTGCCAGCAGCCCGGATGCGGGGGGAGATCGCTACACCTTC.

The rearrangement joins TRBV27 to TRBJ2-5; perhaps TRBD1 as D (5 bases). The V end was cut by 0 bases, the J end by 4 bases, with 15 bases between. Germline values: CDR1 MNHEY, CDR2 SMNVEV (reference sequence). The CDR3 has 16 residues. The DNA of the CDR3 is TGTGCCAGCAGTTTATCAAGGGGCCTATTCTCAGAGACCCAGTACTTC. Protein: CASSLSRGLFSETQYF.

The chain employs TRBV18 and TRBJ1-2; D gene uncertain. The CDR3 covers 12 residues. The V end was cut by 8 bases, the J end by 5 bases, with 12 bases between. Germline CDR1 is KGHSH and CDR2 is LQKENI. The CDR3 DNA is TGTGCCAGCCAGGCCCCGGGGTATGGCTACACCTTC. It yields the protein CASQAPGYGYTF.

The chain combines TRBV6-5 with TRBJ1-2, with D maybe TRBD1 (6 bases). V gave up 4 bases and J gave up 4 bases, with 19 bases separating them. The CDR3 loop spans 16 amino acids. Germline assignment: CDR1 MNHEY and CDR2 SVGAGI. The CDR3 DNA is TGTGCCAGCAGTTTCCTCGGGACACCCTTACCCTATGGCTACACCTTC. Protein: CASSFLGTPLPYGYTF.

V and J are TRBV2 and TRBJ2-3; perhaps TRBD1 as D (6 bases). This CDR3 is 13 amino acids long. Germline lookup yields CDR1 SNHLY and CDR2 FYNNEI. Trimming pared 8 bases from V and 3 bases from J, leaving 12 bases between. The CDR3 DNA sequence: TGTGCCAGCCGGACAGACCTGACAGATACGCAGTATTTT. Its protein is CASRTDLTDTQYF.

This chain joins TRBV2 and TRBJ1-2; 9 bases are a match to TRBD1. This CDR3 region has 15 residues. V lost 4 bases, J lost 8 bases, and 11 bases stayed unmatched. The germline CDR1 and CDR2 sequences are SNHLY and FYNNEI. For the CDR3, the DNA is TGTGCCAGCAGTGTCGGCCCGACAGGGGGGTGGGGCTACACCTTC. This translates into CASSVGPTGGWGYTF.

This clone was recorded a few times. The chain has TRBV11-2 and TRBJ2-7, with D unresolved. V was pared by 5 bases and J by 4 bases, with 18 bases between. The germline gives CDR1 SGHAT, CDR2 FQNNGV. This CDR3 is 15 amino acids long. CDR3 loop: CASSRVGAANYEQYF. CDR3 in DNA: TGTGCCAGCAGCCGCGTCGGTGCGGCTAATTACGAGCAGTACTTC. Based on the CDR3 plus reference TRBV11-2 and TRBJ2-7, the full variable domain is EAGVAQSPRYKIIEKRQSVAFWCNPISGHATLYWYQQILGQGPKLLIQFQNNGVVDDSQLPKDRFSAERLKGVDSTLKIQPAKLEDSAVYLCASSRVGAANYEQYFGPGTRLTVT.

The rearrangement uses TRBV21-1 and TRBJ1-2. TRBV21-1 is designated a pseudogene. CDR3 length: 10 residues. CDR3 amino acids: CAGEFYGYTF. The CDR3, as DNA: TGTGCCGGGGAGTTCTATGGCTACACCTTC.

This clone was detected once. The chain has TRBV29-1 and TRBJ2-5, with 7 bases that match TRBD2. CDR1 SQVTM and CDR2 ANQGSEA come from the germline V gene. This CDR3 spans 17 amino acids. With V trimmed by 3 bases and J by 1 base, 14 bases remained unmatched. The CDR3 loop is CSVDPSGWAGVQETQYF. Written as DNA, the CDR3 is TGCAGCGTTGATCCATCCGGTTGGGCGGGAGTCCAAGAGACCCAGTACTTC.